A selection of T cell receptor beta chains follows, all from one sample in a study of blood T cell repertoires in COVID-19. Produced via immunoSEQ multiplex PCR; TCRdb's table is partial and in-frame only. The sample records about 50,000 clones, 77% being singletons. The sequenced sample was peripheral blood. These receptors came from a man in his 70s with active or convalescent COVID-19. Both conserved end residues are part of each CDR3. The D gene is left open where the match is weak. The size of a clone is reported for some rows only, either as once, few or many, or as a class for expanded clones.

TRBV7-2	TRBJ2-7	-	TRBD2	CASSPGSGGSYEQYF	TGTGCCAGCAGCCCAGGTAGCGGGGGATCCTACGAGCAGTACTTC
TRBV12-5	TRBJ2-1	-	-	CASGLVYSGGRTYNEQFF	TGTGCTAGTGGTTTGGTCTATAGCGGAGGGAGGACCTACAATGAGCAGTTCTTC
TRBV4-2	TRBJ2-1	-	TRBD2	CASTATSGSYNEQFF	TGTGCCAGCACCGCGACTAGCGGCAGTTACAATGAGCAGTTCTTC
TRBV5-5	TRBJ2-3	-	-	CASSFTSPGSTQYF	TGTGCCAGCAGCTTTACTAGCCCCGGTTCAACGCAGTATTTT
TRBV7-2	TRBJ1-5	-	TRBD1	CASSLETGRQPQHF	TGTGCCAGCAGCTTAGAGACAGGGCGTCAGCCCCAGCATTTT
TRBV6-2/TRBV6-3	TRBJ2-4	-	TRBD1	CASSYVDRAGDIQYF	TGTGCCAGCAGTTACGTAGACAGGGCAGGAGACATTCAGTACTTC
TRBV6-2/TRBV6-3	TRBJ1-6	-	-	CASSPLRGGQASPLHF	TGTGCCAGCAGCCCCTTACGGGGTGGTCAGGCTTCACCCCTCCACTTT
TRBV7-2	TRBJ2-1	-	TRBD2	CASSLSGTSYNEQFF	TGTGCCAGCAGCCTTAGCGGGACCTCCTACAATGAGCAGTTCTTC
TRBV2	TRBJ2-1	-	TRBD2	CASSVLAGVNNEQFF	TGTGCCAGCAGTGTGCTAGCGGGAGTTAACAATGAGCAGTTCTTC
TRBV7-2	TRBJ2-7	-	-	CASSPRVTSYEQYF	TGTGCCAGCAGCCCCAGGGTGACCTCCTACGAGCAGTACTTC
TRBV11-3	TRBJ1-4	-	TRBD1	CASSFQGADEKLFF	TGTGCCAGCAGCTTCCAGGGGGCTGATGAAAAACTGTTTTTT
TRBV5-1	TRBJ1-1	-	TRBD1	CASSSSGQGDTEAFF	TGCGCCAGCAGCTCCTCGGGACAGGGAGACACTGAAGCTTTCTTT
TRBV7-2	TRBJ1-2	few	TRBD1	CASSLQGVYGYTF	TGTGCCAGCAGCTTGCAGGGGGTCTATGGCTACACCTTC
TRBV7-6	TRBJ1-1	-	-	CASSPQGRLNTEAFF	TGTGCCAGCAGCCCTCAGGGGAGATTGAACACTGAAGCTTTCTTT
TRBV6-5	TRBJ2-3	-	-	CASSYSGAGTDTQYF	TGTGCCAGCAGTTACTCGGGTGCGGGCACAGATACGCAGTATTTT
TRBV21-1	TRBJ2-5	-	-	CASSNHRGETQYF	TGTGCCAGCAGCAACCACAGGGGAGAGACCCAGTACTTC
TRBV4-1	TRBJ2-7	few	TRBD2	CASSDPTSGLQYEQYF	TGCGCCAGCAGCGACCCTACTAGCGGGTTACAGTACGAGCAGTACTTC
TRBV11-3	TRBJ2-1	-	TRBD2	CASSQGLAGGNEQFF	TGTGCCAGCAGCCAAGGACTAGCGGGAGGCAATGAGCAGTTCTTC
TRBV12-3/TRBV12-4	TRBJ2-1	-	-	CASSQYNEQFF	TGTGCCAGCAGTCAGTACAATGAGCAGTTCTTC
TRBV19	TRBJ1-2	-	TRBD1	CASSPRDRGRGGYTF	TGTGCCAGTAGTCCTCGGGACAGGGGGCGTGGAGGCTACACCTTC
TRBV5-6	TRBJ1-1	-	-	CASSLVGHSRLGEAFF	TGTGCCAGCAGCTTGGTTGGACACAGTCGGCTCGGTGAAGCTTTCTTT
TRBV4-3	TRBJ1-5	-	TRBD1	CASSIQTGYSQPQHF	TGCGCCAGCAGCATACAGACAGGGTACTCCCAGCCCCAGCATTTT
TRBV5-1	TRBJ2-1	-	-	CASSGGDGRLNEQFF	TGCGCCAGCAGCGGAGGGGACGGGAGACTCAATGAGCAGTTCTTC
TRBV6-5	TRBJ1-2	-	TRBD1	CASSYSAGGSYGYTF	TGTGCCAGCAGTTACTCGGCAGGGGGAAGCTATGGCTACACCTTC
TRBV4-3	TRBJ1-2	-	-	CASSQVGGYYGYTF	TGCGCCAGCAGCCAAGTGGGAGGGTACTATGGCTACACCTTC
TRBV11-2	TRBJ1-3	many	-	CASSIQHGGSSGNTIYF	TGTGCCAGCAGCATCCAACATGGGGGGAGCTCTGGAAACACCATATATTTT
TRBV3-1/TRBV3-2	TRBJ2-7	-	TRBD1	CASSQGGTGHEQYF	TGTGCCAGCAGCCAAGGGGGGACAGGCCACGAGCAGTACTTC
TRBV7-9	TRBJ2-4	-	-	CASSLDGKKNIQYF	TGTGCCAGCAGCTTAGACGGGAAGAAAAACATTCAGTACTTC
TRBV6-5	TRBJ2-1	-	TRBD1	CASRQGWSYNEQFF	TGTGCCAGCAGACAGGGGTGGTCCTACAATGAGCAGTTCTTC
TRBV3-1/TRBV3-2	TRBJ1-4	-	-	CASSAWEEKLFF	TGTGCCAGCAGCGCTTGGGAGGAAAAACTGTTTTTT
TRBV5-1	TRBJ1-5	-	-	CASSLDPDSNQPQHF	TGCGCCAGCAGCTTGGACCCAGATAGCAATCAGCCCCAGCATTTT
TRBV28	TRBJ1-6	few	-	CASSAPQGHNSPLHF	TGTGCCAGCAGTGCTCCCCAGGGCCATAATTCACCCCTCCACTTT
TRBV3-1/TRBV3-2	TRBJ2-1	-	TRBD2	CASSQDGGTSVYNEQFF	TGTGCCAGCAGCCAAGATGGTGGGACTAGCGTTTACAATGAGCAGTTCTTC
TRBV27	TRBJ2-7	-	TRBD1	CASSPYRGRTYEQYF	TGTGCCAGCAGTCCCTACAGGGGGCGAACCTACGAGCAGTACTTC
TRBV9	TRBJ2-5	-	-	CASSARGRGSEETQYF	TGTGCCAGCAGCGCCCGGGGGCGGGGGTCTGAAGAGACCCAGTACTTC
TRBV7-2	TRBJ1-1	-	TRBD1	CASSPGTAGIEAFF	TGTGCCAGCAGCCCCGGGACAGCCGGAATTGAAGCTTTCTTT
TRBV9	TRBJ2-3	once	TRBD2	CASSGTSGGAFTDTQYF	TGTGCCAGCAGCGGCACTAGCGGGGGGGCGTTCACAGATACGCAGTATTTT